This T cell receptor beta chain was obtained from a study of T cells expressing NK-cell markers. The CDR3 is made up of 13 amino acids. Germline V gene sequence: CDR1 LNHNV, CDR2 YYDKDF (reference sequence). On this clonotype itself: What it binds is unknown.

One entry per CDR3 protein, without DNA, is what TCRdb gives after re-calling the 5' RACE reads. The specimen's table records over 200,000 distinct CDR3 sequences. Findings of the study overall: 1.0-7.0% of CD8+ T cells in more than 5 donors belonged to dominant NKG2C+ clonotypes. In a handful of donors, these clonotypes also led the CD3+CD56-NKG2C+ fraction.

Sequencing was done on a sample of blood T cells: a sorted CD56 or NKG2C T cell subset, CD4+ or CD8+ T cells, or bulk PBMC T cells (not recorded which). The gene calls are TRBV15 and TRBJ2-1; TCRdb picks TRBD2, but there is no DNA to check that call. The receptor's source is a man aged 18-30 years in good health. The CDR3 here is CATSRNPRGEQFF.